This TCR beta chain stems from a study of blood T cell repertoires in COVID-19. At the level of the study: Specimens from acute and convalescent COVID-19 originated in the United States, Italy and Spain. Sources were T cells, B-cell-depleted T cells, or PBMCs; the material itself was cDNA or gDNA.

In the original processing: Quantification of nucleated cells was approximated via reference gene primer amplification. Profiling relied on immunoSEQ multiplex PCR, and the TCRdb table lists in-frame clones only, not all of them. The V and J calls and the clone size are those of that table, but D and trimming were determined from the DNA. This table has approximately 97,000 clones, approximately 80% appearing once. The germline gives CDR1 WSHSY, CDR2 SAAADI. The V end lost 6 bases, the J end lost 6 bases, and 8 bases lay between the germline ends. The CDR3 consists of 12 residues. This clone was counted a few times.

This sequence originates from a man aged 55 to 70 with active or convalescent COVID-19. V gene TRBV10-2 combines with J gene TRBJ2-2; possibly TRBD2 for D (6 bases). The sample comprised peripheral blood. The CDR3 bases are TGCGCCAGCAGGGGGGGACCCGGGGAGCTGTTTTTT. Its protein product is CASRGGPGELFF.